This record covers a single T cell receptor beta chain. What it recognizes is unknown. This entry is derived from a study of T cell responses to AZD1222 COVID-19 vaccine. Libraries were prepared by immunoSEQ multiplex PCR; TCRdb keeps only in-frame clonotypes and omits some of them. Here the sample spans some 96,000 clones, more than 75% being singletons. Study-level findings and limits: Researchers took repertoire samples only after the peak T cell response had come. Spike-specific TCR breadth rose after two AZD1222 doses, and depth rose as well. Reports say nearly half of spike-specific TCRs go after unmutated variant regions. White British ancestry dominated among donors, who included more females, and clonal diversity was possibly underestimated.

Germline CDR1 and CDR2: ENHRY and SYGVKD. The length of the CDR3 is 13 residues. Trimming took off 11 bases at V and 0 bases at J, with 11 bases between the two ends. V gene TRBV10-3 combines with J gene TRBJ1-3; D perhaps matches TRBD1 (5 bases). This specimen consisted of peripheral blood, obtained on day 0 of MenACWY control vaccination. The clonotype comes from an adult in good health. The CDR3 here is CALRGGSGNTIYF. In DNA, the CDR3 is TGTGCCCTCCGCGGGGGCTCTGGAAACACCATATATTTT.